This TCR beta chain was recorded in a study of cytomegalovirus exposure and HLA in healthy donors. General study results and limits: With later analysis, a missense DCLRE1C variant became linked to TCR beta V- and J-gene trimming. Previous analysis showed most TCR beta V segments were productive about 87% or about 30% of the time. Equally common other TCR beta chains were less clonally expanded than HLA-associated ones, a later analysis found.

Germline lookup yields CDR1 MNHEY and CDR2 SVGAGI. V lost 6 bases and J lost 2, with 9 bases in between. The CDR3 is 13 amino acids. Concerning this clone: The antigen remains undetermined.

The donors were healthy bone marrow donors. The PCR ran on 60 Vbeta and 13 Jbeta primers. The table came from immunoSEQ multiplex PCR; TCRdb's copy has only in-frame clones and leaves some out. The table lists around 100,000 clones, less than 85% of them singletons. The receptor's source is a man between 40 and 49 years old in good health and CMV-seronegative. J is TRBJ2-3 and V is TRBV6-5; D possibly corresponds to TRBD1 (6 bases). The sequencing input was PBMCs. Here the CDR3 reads CASRGASTDTQYF. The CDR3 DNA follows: TGTGCCAGCAGGGGGGCCTCCACAGATACGCAGTATTTT.